This TCR beta chain was captured in a study of blood T cell repertoires in COVID-19. CDR3 length equals 13 residues. Looked up from germline, CDR1 is SGHTA and CDR2 is FQGNSA. J was trimmed by 8 bases and V by 8 bases; bases with no gene match: 11. Sequencing was performed with immunoSEQ multiplex PCR; in TCRdb, only in-frame clones are kept and a portion is missing. The sample shows 22,000 or so clones, 91% of them seen only once. The sequenced sample was peripheral blood. The V call is TRBV7-2, the J call TRBJ1-2; 7 bases are shared with TRBD1. The clonotype was recovered from a human donor in a cohort sampled during active COVID-19. CDR3 residues: CASSTGFLSGYTF. The CDR3 region has the DNA TGTGCCAGCTCGACAGGGTTCCTTTCCGGCTACACCTTC.